Listed below are T cell receptor beta chains from one sample, sequenced in a study of early T cells in non-severe SARS-CoV-2 infection. One entry per CDR3 protein results from TCRdb running MiXCR on the 5' RACE reads. The data show about 35,000 distinct CDR3 sequences, 7.5% to 9% seen once. Sequencing used whole blood, obtained at baseline. Receptors were obtained from an adult who was a healthcare worker with PCR-confirmed SARS-CoV-2 infection or an uninfected control (not recorded which). The CDR3 runs from the conserved cysteine through the conserved F or W. Each record gives: D gene, V gene, clone size, J gene, CDR3 length, CDR3 DNA, CDR3 protein. The D gene is left open where the match is weak. Clone size, where shown, is once, few, many, or a class for clones that have expanded.

D gene: -
V gene: TRBV11-2
clone size: many
J gene: TRBJ2-5
CDR3 length: 13
CDR3 DNA: TGTGCCAGCAGCTTACGTCTCCAAGAGACCCAGTACTTC
CDR3 protein: CASSLRLQETQYF

D gene: -
V gene: TRBV6-5
clone size: few
J gene: TRBJ2-3
CDR3 length: 13
CDR3 DNA: TGTGCCAGCAGTTACTCCAACCGAGATACGCAGTATTTT
CDR3 protein: CASSYSNRDTQYF

D gene: TRBD1
V gene: TRBV12-3/TRBV12-4
clone size: few
J gene: TRBJ1-5
CDR3 length: 14
CDR3 DNA: TGTGCCAGCAGCCAAACAGGGGCTATACAGCCCCAGCATTTT
CDR3 protein: CASSQTGAIQPQHF

D gene: -
V gene: TRBV12-3/TRBV12-4
clone size: few
J gene: TRBJ2-1
CDR3 length: 21
CDR3 DNA: TGTGCCAGCAGTTTAGCTTGGGGGGAGCTCTCGGCCTTTTCCTCCTACAATGAGCAGTTCTTC
CDR3 protein: CASSLAWGELSAFSSYNEQFF

D gene: -
V gene: TRBV27
clone size: many
J gene: TRBJ1-6
CDR3 length: 14
CDR3 DNA: TGTGCCAGCGGGACGCGGGGGGCAGGCTCACCCCTCCACTTT
CDR3 protein: CASGTRGAGSPLHF

D gene: -
V gene: TRBV30
clone size: -
J gene: TRBJ1-1
CDR3 length: 12
CDR3 DNA: TGTGCCTGGGGGCAGGGAGGTGGTGAAGCTTTCTTT
CDR3 protein: CAWGQGGGEAFF

D gene: TRBD1
V gene: TRBV30
clone size: -
J gene: TRBJ2-1
CDR3 length: 13
CDR3 DNA: TGTGCCTGGAGCGTTAATCCCCGGACAGGGATGTTCTTC
CDR3 protein: CAWSVNPRTGMFF

D gene: TRBD1
V gene: TRBV29-1
clone size: many
J gene: TRBJ2-6
CDR3 length: 16
CDR3 DNA: TGCAGCGTTGAAGAAGACGGGACAGCTGGGGCCAACGTCCTGACTTTC
CDR3 protein: CSVEEDGTAGANVLTF

D gene: -
V gene: TRBV7-2
clone size: many
J gene: TRBJ2-7
CDR3 length: 14
CDR3 DNA: TGTGCCAGCAGCGAACCGGGTTCCACCTACGAGCAGTACTTC
CDR3 protein: CASSEPGSTYEQYF

D gene: -
V gene: TRBV7-2
clone size: many
J gene: TRBJ1-5
CDR3 length: 13
CDR3 DNA: TGTGCCAGCAGCTACAGGGGCAATCAGCCCCAGCATTTT
CDR3 protein: CASSYRGNQPQHF

D gene: TRBD1
V gene: TRBV5-6
clone size: -
J gene: TRBJ2-7
CDR3 length: 14
CDR3 DNA: TGTGCCAGCAGCCCGGGACAGGTTACCTACGAGCAGTACTTC
CDR3 protein: CASSPGQVTYEQYF

D gene: -
V gene: TRBV29-1
clone size: few
J gene: TRBJ1-2
CDR3 length: 12
CDR3 DNA: TGCAGCGTTGTAAAGGGGCACTATGGCTACACCTTC
CDR3 protein: CSVVKGHYGYTF

D gene: -
V gene: TRBV2
clone size: many
J gene: TRBJ2-7
CDR3 length: 13
CDR3 DNA: TGTGCCAGCAGTGAAGGGACGGCTGGCGAGCAGTACTTC
CDR3 protein: CASSEGTAGEQYF

D gene: TRBD1
V gene: TRBV28
clone size: few
J gene: TRBJ1-5
CDR3 length: 15
CDR3 DNA: TGTGCCAGCAGTTTCGTAGACAGGGTCAATCAGCCCCAGCATTTT
CDR3 protein: CASSFVDRVNQPQHF

D gene: -
V gene: TRBV12-2
clone size: many
J gene: TRBJ2-7
CDR3 length: 15
CDR3 DNA: TGTGCAAGTCGCTCGGACAGGGGGAGCTCCTACGAGCAGTACTTC
CDR3 protein: CASRSDRGSSYEQYF

D gene: -
V gene: TRBV6-5
clone size: few
J gene: TRBJ2-2
CDR3 length: 13
CDR3 DNA: TGTGCCAGCACCAGGGGGGAGACCGGGGAGCTGTTTTTT
CDR3 protein: CASTRGETGELFF

D gene: -
V gene: TRBV6-6
clone size: many
J gene: TRBJ2-1
CDR3 length: 15
CDR3 DNA: TGTGCCAGCAGTCTCGAAATTGGCTCCTACAATGAGCAGTTCTTC
CDR3 protein: CASSLEIGSYNEQFF

D gene: -
V gene: TRBV12-3/TRBV12-4
clone size: -
J gene: TRBJ2-5
CDR3 length: 13
CDR3 DNA: TGTGCCAGCACCCCTGACAGTCAAGAGACCCAGTACTTC
CDR3 protein: CASTPDSQETQYF

D gene: -
V gene: TRBV9
clone size: -
J gene: TRBJ2-7
CDR3 length: 16
CDR3 DNA: TGTGCCAGCAGCCTTGCTCCCGGGGGTGGTGAGCACGAGCAGTACTTC
CDR3 protein: CASSLAPGGGEHEQYF

D gene: -
V gene: TRBV5-1
clone size: -
J gene: TRBJ2-2
CDR3 length: 14
CDR3 DNA: TGCGCCAGCAGTTCAGGCTACAACACCGGGGAGCTGTTTTTT
CDR3 protein: CASSSGYNTGELFF

D gene: -
V gene: TRBV7-2
clone size: few
J gene: TRBJ1-1
CDR3 length: 14
CDR3 DNA: TGTGCCAGCAGCCAACTGCCGGGGTACACTGAAGCTTTCTTT
CDR3 protein: CASSQLPGYTEAFF

D gene: TRBD1
V gene: TRBV11-2
clone size: -
J gene: TRBJ2-3
CDR3 length: 16
CDR3 DNA: TGTGCCAGCGAATCCGGACAGGGGGGTGTATCAGATACGCAGTATTTT
CDR3 protein: CASESGQGGVSDTQYF

D gene: -
V gene: TRBV28
clone size: -
J gene: TRBJ1-1
CDR3 length: 15
CDR3 DNA: TGTGCCAGCAGTCAACGACATGTGGAGAACACTGAAGCTTTCTTT
CDR3 protein: CASSQRHVENTEAFF

D gene: -
V gene: TRBV7-2
clone size: few
J gene: TRBJ2-6
CDR3 length: 12
CDR3 DNA: TGTGCCAGCAGTCAGCAGTCCAACGTCCTGACTTTC
CDR3 protein: CASSQQSNVLTF

D gene: -
V gene: TRBV6-5
clone size: many
J gene: TRBJ2-2
CDR3 length: 16
CDR3 DNA: TGTGCCAGCAGCTACAGTGGGGCCCCCGTGCCCGGGGAGCTGTTTTTT
CDR3 protein: CASSYSGAPVPGELFF

D gene: TRBD2
V gene: TRBV11-2
clone size: -
J gene: TRBJ2-3
CDR3 length: 15
CDR3 DNA: TGTGCCAGCAGCTTAGTTACTAGCGGGGCAGATACGCAGTATTTT
CDR3 protein: CASSLVTSGADTQYF

D gene: -
V gene: TRBV7-6
clone size: -
J gene: TRBJ1-2
CDR3 length: 14
CDR3 DNA: TGTGCCAGCAGCTTACAAGAGGGTCTGGAAGGCTACACCTTC
CDR3 protein: CASSLQEGLEGYTF

D gene: -
V gene: TRBV6-6
clone size: -
J gene: TRBJ1-4
CDR3 length: 13
CDR3 DNA: TGTGCCAGCAGTTACTCTTTAGGGGAAAAACTGTTTTTT
CDR3 protein: CASSYSLGEKLFF

D gene: TRBD2
V gene: TRBV12-3/TRBV12-4
clone size: -
J gene: TRBJ2-3
CDR3 length: 19
CDR3 DNA: TGTGCCAGCAGTTTATTCTCTAGCGGGGGTTCGCCTGGCACAGATACGCAGTATTTT
CDR3 protein: CASSLFSSGGSPGTDTQYF

D gene: -
V gene: TRBV12-3/TRBV12-4
clone size: few
J gene: TRBJ1-2
CDR3 length: 13
CDR3 DNA: TGTGCCAGCAGCCCCCGGACAAGCTATGGCTACACCTTC
CDR3 protein: CASSPRTSYGYTF

D gene: -
V gene: TRBV7-7
clone size: -
J gene: TRBJ2-5
CDR3 length: 15
CDR3 DNA: TGTGCTAGCAGCTTAGCGGCGGGTTACCGAGAGACCCAGTACTTC
CDR3 protein: CASSLAAGYRETQYF

D gene: TRBD1
V gene: TRBV5-1
clone size: many
J gene: TRBJ1-1
CDR3 length: 15
CDR3 DNA: TGCGCCAGCAGCGGGGGACAGGGTAAGGACACTGAAGCTTTCTTT
CDR3 protein: CASSGGQGKDTEAFF

D gene: -
V gene: TRBV29-1
clone size: -
J gene: TRBJ2-3
CDR3 length: 9
CDR3 DNA: TGCAGCGTTGAGGACTATCCCCTTTTT
CDR3 protein: CSVEDYPLF

D gene: -
V gene: TRBV12-2
clone size: -
J gene: TRBJ1-6
CDR3 length: 18
CDR3 DNA: TGTGCAAGTCGCTTAAGAGCAGGGACATTTCTATATAATTCACCCCTCCACTTT
CDR3 protein: CASRLRAGTFLYNSPLHF

D gene: -
V gene: TRBV2
clone size: few
J gene: TRBJ1-1
CDR3 length: 16
CDR3 DNA: TGTGCCAGCAAGGGGCCCCGAGGGGAGATGAACACTGAAGCTTTCTTT
CDR3 protein: CASKGPRGEMNTEAFF

D gene: TRBD2
V gene: TRBV6-4
clone size: few
J gene: TRBJ2-1
CDR3 length: 16
CDR3 DNA: TGTGCCAGCAGCCACGGGGGAGGGTCAGACTCGGATGAGCAGTTCTTC
CDR3 protein: CASSHGGGSDSDEQFF

D gene: -
V gene: TRBV28
clone size: -
J gene: TRBJ2-1
CDR3 length: 12
CDR3 DNA: TGTGCCAGCAGTTTACCCTCGAGGGAGCAGTTCTTC
CDR3 protein: CASSLPSREQFF

D gene: TRBD2
V gene: TRBV6-5
clone size: many
J gene: TRBJ2-5
CDR3 length: 20
CDR3 DNA: TGTGCCAGCAGTTACTCGTCTGGACTAGCGGGAGGCCGTACGGAAGAGACCCAGTACTTC
CDR3 protein: CASSYSSGLAGGRTEETQYF

D gene: -
V gene: TRBV11-3
clone size: few
J gene: TRBJ2-1
CDR3 length: 14
CDR3 DNA: TGTGCCAGCAGCTTAGGCAGGGCCGACAATGAGCAGTTCTTC
CDR3 protein: CASSLGRADNEQFF

D gene: TRBD1
V gene: TRBV12-3/TRBV12-4
clone size: -
J gene: TRBJ2-7
CDR3 length: 13
CDR3 DNA: TGTGCCAGCAGTCCCCGGACAGGGCGAGAGCAGTACTTC
CDR3 protein: CASSPRTGREQYF

D gene: TRBD1
V gene: TRBV27
clone size: -
J gene: TRBJ2-1
CDR3 length: 14
CDR3 DNA: TGTGCCAGCAGTTCCAGGGGGCCTAACAATGAGCAGTTCTTC
CDR3 protein: CASSSRGPNNEQFF

D gene: TRBD1
V gene: TRBV12-3/TRBV12-4
clone size: medium-sized
J gene: TRBJ2-7
CDR3 length: 14
CDR3 DNA: TGTGCCAGCAGTTTCGGGGACAGGGGCTACGAGCAGTACTTC
CDR3 protein: CASSFGDRGYEQYF

D gene: TRBD2
V gene: TRBV5-1
clone size: -
J gene: TRBJ2-1
CDR3 length: 15
CDR3 DNA: TGCGCCAGCAGCTTGTCTGGCGGGGGGACGAATGAGCAGTTCTTC
CDR3 protein: CASSLSGGGTNEQFF

D gene: TRBD1
V gene: TRBV28
clone size: -
J gene: TRBJ2-7
CDR3 length: 15
CDR3 DNA: TGTGCCAGCAGCCCCGTTGGACAGGAGGCCTACGAGCAGTACTTC
CDR3 protein: CASSPVGQEAYEQYF

D gene: -
V gene: TRBV6-6
clone size: many
J gene: TRBJ2-3
CDR3 length: 13
CDR3 DNA: TGTGCCAGCAGCTTCGACGGGACAGATACGCAGTATTTT
CDR3 protein: CASSFDGTDTQYF

D gene: -
V gene: TRBV6-2/TRBV6-3
clone size: few
J gene: TRBJ1-5
CDR3 length: 17
CDR3 DNA: TGTGCCAGCAGTTACGACTTGTCCCTGGGTAGCAATCAGCCCCAGCATTTT
CDR3 protein: CASSYDLSLGSNQPQHF

D gene: -
V gene: TRBV6-5
clone size: few
J gene: TRBJ2-2
CDR3 length: 13
CDR3 DNA: TGTGCCAGCAGTTACTCGACCCGCGAGGAGCTGTTTTTT
CDR3 protein: CASSYSTREELFF

D gene: -
V gene: TRBV20-1
clone size: -
J gene: TRBJ2-2
CDR3 length: 13
CDR3 DNA: TGCAGTGCTAGCGGGGGCAGAACCGGGGAGCTGTTTTTT
CDR3 protein: CSASGGRTGELFF

D gene: -
V gene: TRBV24-1
clone size: many
J gene: TRBJ1-2
CDR3 length: 13
CDR3 DNA: TGTGCCACCAGTGACGCCTTCGGGAGTGGCTACACCTTC
CDR3 protein: CATSDAFGSGYTF

D gene: -
V gene: TRBV18
clone size: few
J gene: TRBJ2-7
CDR3 length: 12
CDR3 DNA: TGTGCCAGCTCACCACCGATCGGCGAGCAGTACTTC
CDR3 protein: CASSPPIGEQYF

D gene: -
V gene: TRBV15
clone size: medium-sized
J gene: TRBJ1-1
CDR3 length: 14
CDR3 DNA: TGTGCCACCAGCCCCCATGGCAGGAACACTGAAGCTTTCTTT
CDR3 protein: CATSPHGRNTEAFF

D gene: -
V gene: TRBV7-2
clone size: many
J gene: TRBJ1-5
CDR3 length: 13
CDR3 DNA: TGTGCCAGCAGCCCCAGTATCAATCAGCCCCAGCATTTT
CDR3 protein: CASSPSINQPQHF

D gene: -
V gene: TRBV19
clone size: few
J gene: TRBJ2-1
CDR3 length: 15
CDR3 DNA: TGTGCCAGTAGTATAAAGGAGGGACGGGATGATGAGCAGTTCTTC
CDR3 protein: CASSIKEGRDDEQFF

D gene: -
V gene: TRBV20-1
clone size: few
J gene: TRBJ2-7
CDR3 length: 15
CDR3 DNA: TGCAGTGCTACGGGGGCCAGTTACTCGGGCTACGAGCAGTACTTC
CDR3 protein: CSATGASYSGYEQYF

D gene: TRBD2
V gene: TRBV3-1
clone size: few
J gene: TRBJ2-3
CDR3 length: 15
CDR3 DNA: TGTGCCAGCAAAAGAGCTAGCGGGGGAGGAGATACGCAGTATTTT
CDR3 protein: CASKRASGGGDTQYF

D gene: -
V gene: TRBV10-2
clone size: many
J gene: TRBJ2-3
CDR3 length: 15
CDR3 DNA: TGCGCCAGCAGTGAAGCGACAGGCGTCCTCGCTACGCAGTATTTT
CDR3 protein: CASSEATGVLATQYF

D gene: -
V gene: TRBV30
clone size: -
J gene: TRBJ2-1
CDR3 length: 14
CDR3 DNA: TGTGCCTCCCTGTCCAAGGCTGCCTACAATGAGCAGTTCTTC
CDR3 protein: CASLSKAAYNEQFF

D gene: -
V gene: TRBV28
clone size: many
J gene: TRBJ1-5
CDR3 length: 15
CDR3 DNA: TGTGCCAGCAGCCGGCGCGGGGGAGGCAATCAGCCCCAGCATTTT
CDR3 protein: CASSRRGGGNQPQHF

D gene: -
V gene: TRBV6-1
clone size: -
J gene: TRBJ1-1
CDR3 length: 15
CDR3 DNA: TGTGCCAGCACCCGTAAATTGAGAGGGGTCACTGAAGCTTTCTTT
CDR3 protein: CASTRKLRGVTEAFF